This TCR beta chain was profiled in a study of graft-versus-host responses after intestinal transplantation. The overall study: Each of the recipients got a multivisceral, liver-intestinal, or isolated intestinal transplant. Study outcomes and limitations: Clonal ratios of graft-versus-host to host-versus-graft in allografts were high for patients exhibiting graft-donor T cell macrochimerism. The authors found GvH clones in recipient marrow, some appearing first in ileum or blood.

In regard to this clone: Its cognate antigen is unknown.

Only in-frame clones appear in the TCRdb table, and some are missing; sequencing was by immunoSEQ multiplex PCR. The sample includes fewer than 95,000 clones, approximately 94% of them seen just once. V was pared by 7 bases and J by 5 bases, with 9 bases of the junction left unmatched. The V gene's germline CDR1 is SEHNR and CDR2 FQNEAQ (reference sequence). The CDR3 has 14 amino acids. The rearrangement uses TRBV7-9 and TRBJ2-7; 9 positions agree with TRBD1. The receptor's source is a human donor who received an intestinal transplant. The input for sequencing was unstimulated CD8+ T cells sorted from spleen or lymph node cells, taken before intestinal transplant. The CDR3 sequence: CASTSGTGFDEQYF. CDR3 bases: TGTGCCAGCACCTCGGGGACAGGGTTCGACGAGCAGTACTTC.